This T cell receptor (beta chain) was recovered during a study of T cell responses to AZD1222 COVID-19 vaccine. General study findings and limits: Researchers took repertoire samples only after the peak T cell response had come.

Germline V gene sequence: CDR1 GTSNPN, CDR2 SVGIG (reference sequence). Trimming stripped 2 bases from V and 0 bases from J, with 14 bases between. The CDR3 extends over 15 amino acids. Sequencing was performed with immunoSEQ multiplex PCR; in TCRdb, only in-frame clones are kept and a portion is missing. Of 150,000 to 200,000 clones in the sample, roughly 94% were seen once. A remark on this clone: What it recognizes is unknown.

This receptor was taken from an adult who received the AZD1222 COVID-19 vaccine. The J gene is TRBJ2-7, the V gene TRBV30; no firm D call. This specimen was peripheral blood, taken 28 days after the second AZD1222 dose. The CDR3 here is CAWSRAPASSYEQYF. The CDR3, as DNA: TGTGCCTGGAGTCGAGCCCCGGCCAGCTCCTACGAGCAGTACTTC.